This T cell receptor (beta chain) was identified in a study of blood T cell repertoires in COVID-19. The study counted Cohort 3 donors as recovered given two negative PCRs, clearance, or symptom resolution. Original processing notes: Nucleated cell counts were estimated from reference gene primer amplification. Clones were read by immunoSEQ multiplex PCR, and TCRdb kept only the in-frame ones, dropping some. V, J and clone size reflect that table, while D and trimming were determined from the DNA. Of roughly 250,000 clones in the sample, around nine tenths are singletons; the top ten hold 1.5% to 2%. The CDR3 is 14 residues long. Per the germline V gene, CDR1 is SGHTA and CDR2 is FQGNSA. V lost 6 bases to trimming and J lost 0 bases, with 12 bases between them.

The J gene is TRBJ2-7, the V gene TRBV7-2; the D gene is possibly TRBD1 (5 bases). The sample was PBMCs or T cells enriched from blood (not recorded which). This TCR was recovered from a woman aged 50 to 65 who had recovered from COVID-19. CDR3 protein: CASRYRQSSYEQYF. As DNA, the CDR3 is TGTGCCAGCAGATATCGACAGAGCTCCTACGAGCAGTACTTC.